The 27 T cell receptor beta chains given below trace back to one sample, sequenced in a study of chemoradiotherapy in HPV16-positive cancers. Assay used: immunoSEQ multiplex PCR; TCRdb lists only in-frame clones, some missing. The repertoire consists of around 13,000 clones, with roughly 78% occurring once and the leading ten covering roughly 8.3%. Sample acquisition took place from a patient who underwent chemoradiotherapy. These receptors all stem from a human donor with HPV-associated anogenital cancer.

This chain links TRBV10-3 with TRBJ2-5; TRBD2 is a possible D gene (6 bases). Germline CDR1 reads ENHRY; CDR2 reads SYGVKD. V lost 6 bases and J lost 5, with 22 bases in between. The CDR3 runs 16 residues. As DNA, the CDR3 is TGTGCCATCAGATTAGCAGATCCCCGTCGGGGGGAGACCCAGTACTTC. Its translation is CAIRLADPRRGETQYF.

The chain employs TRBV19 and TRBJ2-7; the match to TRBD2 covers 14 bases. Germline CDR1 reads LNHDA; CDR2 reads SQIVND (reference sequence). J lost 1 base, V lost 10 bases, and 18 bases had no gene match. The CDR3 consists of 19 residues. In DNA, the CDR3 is TGTGCCACCTCACCTTTGGGGACTAGCGGGAGCTCCTGGTCCTACGAGCAGTACTTC. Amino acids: CATSPLGTSGSSWSYEQYF.

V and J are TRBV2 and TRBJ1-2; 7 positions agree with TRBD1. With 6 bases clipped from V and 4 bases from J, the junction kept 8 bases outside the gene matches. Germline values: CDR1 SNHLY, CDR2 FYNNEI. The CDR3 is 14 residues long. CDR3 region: CASRVLAGGYGYTF. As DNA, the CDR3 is TGTGCCAGCAGGGTCCTCGCAGGGGGCTATGGCTACACCTTC.

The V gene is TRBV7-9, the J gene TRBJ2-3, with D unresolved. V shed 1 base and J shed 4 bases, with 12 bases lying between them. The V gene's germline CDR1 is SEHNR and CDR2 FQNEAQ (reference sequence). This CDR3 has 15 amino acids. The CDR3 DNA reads TGTGCCAGCAGCTTAGTGTCGAGTCCCGCAGATACGCAGTATTTT. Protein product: CASSLVSSPADTQYF.

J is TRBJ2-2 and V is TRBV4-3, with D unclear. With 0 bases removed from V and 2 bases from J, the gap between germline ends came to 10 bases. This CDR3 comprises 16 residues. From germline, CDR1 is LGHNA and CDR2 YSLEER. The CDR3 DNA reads TGCGCCAGCAGCCAAGATTCTAACAGCAACACCGGGGAGCTGTTTTTT. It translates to CASSQDSNSNTGELFF.

CDR3 region: CASSLVVDEQFF. The CDR3 nucleotides are TGCGCCAGCAGCTTGGTCGTGGACGAGCAGTTCTTC. This chain joins TRBV5-1 and TRBJ2-1, with unresolved D. The length of the CDR3 is 12 residues. The V gene lost 0 bases and the J gene lost 10 bases, with 8 bases spanning the gap. Germline V CDR1 and CDR2: SGHRS, YFSETQ.

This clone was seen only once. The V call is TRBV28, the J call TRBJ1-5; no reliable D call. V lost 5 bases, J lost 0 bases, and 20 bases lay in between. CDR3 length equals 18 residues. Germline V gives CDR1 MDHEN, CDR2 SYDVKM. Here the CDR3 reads CASSRRQRIDFSNQPQHF. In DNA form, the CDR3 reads TGTGCCAGCAGTCGTCGGCAGAGGATCGATTTTAGCAATCAGCCCCAGCATTTT.

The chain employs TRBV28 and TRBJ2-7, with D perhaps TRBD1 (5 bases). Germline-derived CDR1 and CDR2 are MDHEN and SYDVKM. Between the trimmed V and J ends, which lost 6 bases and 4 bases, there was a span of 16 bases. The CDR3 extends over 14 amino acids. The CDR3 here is CASRLRGFQYEQYF. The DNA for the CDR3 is TGTGCCAGCAGACTAAGGGGATTCCAGTACGAGCAGTACTTC. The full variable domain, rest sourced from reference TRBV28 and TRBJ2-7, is DVKVTQSSRYLVKRTGEKVFLECVQDMDHENMFWYRQDPGLGLRLIYFSYDVKMKEKGDIPEGYSVSREKKERFSLILESASTNQTSMYLCASRLRGFQYEQYFGPGTRLTVT.

The CDR3 DNA reads as TGTGCCAGCAGCTCCTCCCTGTGGAGGGAGGGCCGGACAGATACGCAGTATTTT. Protein: CASSSSLWREGRTDTQYF. This rearrangement joins TRBV11-3 to TRBJ2-3; 7 bases line up with TRBD2. J was trimmed by 3 bases and V by 4 bases; bases with no gene match: 16. The CDR3 runs 18 residues. CDR1 is SGHNT and CDR2 is YENEEA in the germline V gene.

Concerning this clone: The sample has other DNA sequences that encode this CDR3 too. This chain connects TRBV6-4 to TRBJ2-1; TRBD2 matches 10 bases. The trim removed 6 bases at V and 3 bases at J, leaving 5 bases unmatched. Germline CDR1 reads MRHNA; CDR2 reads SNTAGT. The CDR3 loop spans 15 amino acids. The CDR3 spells CASSDSSGSYNEQFF. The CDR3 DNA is TGTGCCAGCAGCGATTCTAGCGGGAGCTACAATGAGCAGTTCTTC.

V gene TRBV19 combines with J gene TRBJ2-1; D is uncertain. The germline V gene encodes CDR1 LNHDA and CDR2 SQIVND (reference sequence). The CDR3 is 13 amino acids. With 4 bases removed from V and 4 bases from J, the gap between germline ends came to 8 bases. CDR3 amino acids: CASSRENYNEQFF. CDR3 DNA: TGTGCCAGTAGTAGGGAAAATTACAATGAGCAGTTCTTC.

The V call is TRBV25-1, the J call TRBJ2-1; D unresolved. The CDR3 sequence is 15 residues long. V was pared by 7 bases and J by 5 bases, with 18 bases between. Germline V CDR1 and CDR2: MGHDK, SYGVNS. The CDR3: CASISLPELNNEQFF. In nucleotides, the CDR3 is TGTGCCAGCATTTCTCTGCCGGAACTGAACAATGAGCAGTTCTTC.

The CDR3 loop reads CASSSTDPGLADTQYF. CDR3 in DNA: TGTGCCAGCAGCTCGACCGACCCGGGACTAGCAGATACGCAGTATTTT. V usage is TRBV7-8 and J usage is TRBJ2-3; 8 bases map to TRBD2. The ends lost 4 bases at V and 4 bases at J; junction bases unmatched: 10. The V gene's germline CDR1 is SGHVS and CDR2 FQNEAQ. The CDR3 runs 16 residues.

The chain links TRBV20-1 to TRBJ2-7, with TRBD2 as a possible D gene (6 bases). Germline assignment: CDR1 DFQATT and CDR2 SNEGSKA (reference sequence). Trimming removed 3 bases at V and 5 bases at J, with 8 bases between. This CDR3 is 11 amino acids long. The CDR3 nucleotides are TGCAGTGCTAGGCGGAGGGACGAGCAGTACTTC. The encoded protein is CSARRRDEQYF.

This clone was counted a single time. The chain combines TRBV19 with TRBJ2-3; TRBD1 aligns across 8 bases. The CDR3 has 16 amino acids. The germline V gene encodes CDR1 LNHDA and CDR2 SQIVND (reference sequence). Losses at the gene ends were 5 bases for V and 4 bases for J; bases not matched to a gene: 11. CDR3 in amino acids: CASSSDREFLSDTQYF. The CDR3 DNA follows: TGTGCCAGTAGTTCGGACAGGGAGTTTTTGTCAGATACGCAGTATTTT.

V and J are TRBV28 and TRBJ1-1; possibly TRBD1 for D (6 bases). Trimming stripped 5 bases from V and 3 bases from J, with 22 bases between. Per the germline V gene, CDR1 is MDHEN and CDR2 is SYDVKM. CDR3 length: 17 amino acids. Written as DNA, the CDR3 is TGTGCCAGCAGTAGCAAGGGGGAGGGTAGTAAGGACACTGAAGCTTTCTTT. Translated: CASSSKGEGSKDTEAFF.

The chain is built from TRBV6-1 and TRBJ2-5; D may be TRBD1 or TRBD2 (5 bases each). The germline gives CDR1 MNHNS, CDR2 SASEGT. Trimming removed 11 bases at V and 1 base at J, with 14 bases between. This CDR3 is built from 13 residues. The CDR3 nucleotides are TGTGCCTCCAGTCCCGGGGCCCAAGAGACCCAGTACTTC. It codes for CASSPGAQETQYF.

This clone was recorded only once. Written as DNA, the CDR3 is TGTGCCAGCACCAACAGCGGGATCCCAGAGAATGAGCAGTTCTTC. Residues: CASTNSGIPENEQFF. The V call is TRBV7-9, the J call TRBJ2-1, with 7 nucleotides matching TRBD2. Germline CDR1 is SEHNR and CDR2 is FQNEAQ (reference sequence). The CDR3 covers 15 residues. V shed 7 bases, J shed 7 bases, and the junction held 13 bases outside the gene matches.

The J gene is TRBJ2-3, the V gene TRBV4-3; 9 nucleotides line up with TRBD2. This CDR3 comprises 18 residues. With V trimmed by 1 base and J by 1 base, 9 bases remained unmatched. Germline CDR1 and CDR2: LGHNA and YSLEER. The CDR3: CASSQVWSSGIRTDTQYF. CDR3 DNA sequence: TGCGCCAGCAGCCAAGTGTGGTCTAGCGGGATTCGCACAGATACGCAGTATTTT.

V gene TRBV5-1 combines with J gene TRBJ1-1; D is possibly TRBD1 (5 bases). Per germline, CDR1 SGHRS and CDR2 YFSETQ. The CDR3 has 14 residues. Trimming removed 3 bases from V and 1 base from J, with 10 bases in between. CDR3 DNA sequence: TGCGCCAGCAGCTCCTCCGGACAGAACACTGAAGCTTTCTTT. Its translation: CASSSSGQNTEAFF.

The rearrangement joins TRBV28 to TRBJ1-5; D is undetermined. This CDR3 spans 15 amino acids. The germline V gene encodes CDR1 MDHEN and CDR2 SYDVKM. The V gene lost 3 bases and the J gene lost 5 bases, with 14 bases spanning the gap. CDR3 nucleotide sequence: TGTGCCAGCAGTTTTGCGGACTTATTGCATCAGCCCCAGCATTTT. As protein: CASSFADLLHQPQHF.

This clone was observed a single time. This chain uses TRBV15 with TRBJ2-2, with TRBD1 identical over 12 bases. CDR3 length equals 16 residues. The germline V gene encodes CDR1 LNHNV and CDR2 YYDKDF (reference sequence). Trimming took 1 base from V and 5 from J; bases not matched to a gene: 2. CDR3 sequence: CATSRGDRGRTGELFF. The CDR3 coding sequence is TGTGCCACCAGCAGAGGGGACAGGGGGCGGACCGGGGAGCTGTTTTTT.

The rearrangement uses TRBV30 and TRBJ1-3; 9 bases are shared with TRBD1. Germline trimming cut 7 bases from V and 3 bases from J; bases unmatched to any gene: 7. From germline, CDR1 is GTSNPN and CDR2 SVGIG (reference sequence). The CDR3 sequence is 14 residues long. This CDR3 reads CASRDRENGNTIYF. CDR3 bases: TGTGCCTCTCGGGACAGGGAGAATGGAAACACCATATATTTT. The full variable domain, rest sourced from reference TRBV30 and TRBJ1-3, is SQTIHQWPATLVQPVGSPLSLECTVEGTSNPNLYWYRQAAGRGLQLLFYSVGIGQISSEVPQNLSASRPQDRQFILSSKKLLLSDSGFYLCASRDRENGNTIYFGEGSWLTVV.

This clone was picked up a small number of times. The CDR3 region is CASSKDRSEQYF. DNA for the CDR3: TGTGCCAGCAGTAAGGACAGGTCCGAGCAGTACTTC. The chain combines TRBV9 with TRBJ2-7, with TRBD1 identical over 7 bases. The length of the CDR3 is 12 residues. The germline gives CDR1 SGDLS, CDR2 YYNGEE. Unmatched junction bases numbered 5, after V lost 5 bases and J lost 6 bases. Using reference TRBV9 and TRBJ2-7 for the parts outside the CDR3, the full variable domain is DSGVTQTPKHLITATGQRVTLRCSPRSGDLSVYWYQQSLDQGLQFLIQYYNGEERAKGNILERFSAQQFPDLHSELNLSSLELGDSALYFCASSKDRSEQYFGPGTRLTVT.

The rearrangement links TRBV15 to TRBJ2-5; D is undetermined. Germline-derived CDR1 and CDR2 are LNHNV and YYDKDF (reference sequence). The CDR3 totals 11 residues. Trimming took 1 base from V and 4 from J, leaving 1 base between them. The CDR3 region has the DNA TGTGCCACCAGCAGAGGAGAGACCCAGTACTTC. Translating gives CATSRGETQYF.

This chain's CDR3 is CASSLARTGMQETQYF. The CDR3 nucleotides are TGTGCCAGCAGCTTAGCCCGGACAGGGATGCAAGAGACCCAGTACTTC. The chain employs TRBV7-8 and TRBJ2-5, with 8 bases aligning to TRBD1. Germline assignment: CDR1 SGHVS and CDR2 FQNEAQ. Trimming at V came to 0 bases and at J to 2 bases, leaving 5 bases not matched to a gene. CDR3 length: 16 amino acids. The whole variable domain, remainder taken from reference TRBV7-8 and TRBJ2-5, is GAGVSQSPRYKVAKRGQDVALRCDPISGHVSLFWYQQALGQGPEFLTYFQNEAQLDKSGLPSDRFFAERPEGSVSTLKIQRTQQEDSAVYLCASSLARTGMQETQYFGPGTRLLVL.

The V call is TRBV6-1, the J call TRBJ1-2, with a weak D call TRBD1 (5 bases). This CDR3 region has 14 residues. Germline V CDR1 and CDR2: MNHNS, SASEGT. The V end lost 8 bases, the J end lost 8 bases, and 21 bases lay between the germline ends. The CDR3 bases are TGTGCCAGCGGATACTCCGGGACCGGCGTAGGCTACACCTTC. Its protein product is CASGYSGTGVGYTF.